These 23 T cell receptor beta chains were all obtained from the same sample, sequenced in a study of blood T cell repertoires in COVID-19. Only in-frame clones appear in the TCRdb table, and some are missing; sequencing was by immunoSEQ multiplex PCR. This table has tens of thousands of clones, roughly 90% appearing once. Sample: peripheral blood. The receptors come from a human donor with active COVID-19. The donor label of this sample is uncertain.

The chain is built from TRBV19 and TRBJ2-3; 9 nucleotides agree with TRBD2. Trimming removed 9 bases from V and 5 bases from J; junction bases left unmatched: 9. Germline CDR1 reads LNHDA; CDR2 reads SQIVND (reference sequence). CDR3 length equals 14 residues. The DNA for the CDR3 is TGTGCCAGCCGCCGACTAGCGGCGGGAGATACGCAGTATTTT. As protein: CASRRLAAGDTQYF.

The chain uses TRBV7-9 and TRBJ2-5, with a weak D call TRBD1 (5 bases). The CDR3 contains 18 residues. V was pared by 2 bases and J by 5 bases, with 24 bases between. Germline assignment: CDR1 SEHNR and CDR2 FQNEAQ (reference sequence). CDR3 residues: CASSLKGLLRTTLETQYF. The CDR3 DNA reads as TGTGCCAGCAGCTTAAAGGGGCTTCTTAGGACGACCTTGGAGACCCAGTACTTC.

The CDR3, as DNA: TGCGCCAGCAGCCAAGATGGGCGGAACACTGAAGCTTTCTTT. Protein product: CASSQDGRNTEAFF. This sequence joins TRBV4-1 and TRBJ1-1; D gene ambiguous. The length of the CDR3 is 14 residues. Per germline, CDR1 MGHRA and CDR2 YSYEKL. Deletions cut 0 bases from V and 1 base from J, with 6 bases between.

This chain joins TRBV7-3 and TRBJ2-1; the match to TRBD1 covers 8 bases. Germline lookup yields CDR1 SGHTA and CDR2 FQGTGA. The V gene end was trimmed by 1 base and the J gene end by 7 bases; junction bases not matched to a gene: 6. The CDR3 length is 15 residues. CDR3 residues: CASSLRQGRRNEQFF. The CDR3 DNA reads TGTGCCAGCAGCTTAAGACAGGGGAGGAGAAATGAGCAGTTCTTC.

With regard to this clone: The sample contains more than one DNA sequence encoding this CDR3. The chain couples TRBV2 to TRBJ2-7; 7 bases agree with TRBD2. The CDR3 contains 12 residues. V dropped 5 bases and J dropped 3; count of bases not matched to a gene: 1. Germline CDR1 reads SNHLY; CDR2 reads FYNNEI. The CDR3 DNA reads TGTGCCAGCAGTCGGGGGGTCTACGAGCAGTACTTC. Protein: CASSRGVYEQYF.

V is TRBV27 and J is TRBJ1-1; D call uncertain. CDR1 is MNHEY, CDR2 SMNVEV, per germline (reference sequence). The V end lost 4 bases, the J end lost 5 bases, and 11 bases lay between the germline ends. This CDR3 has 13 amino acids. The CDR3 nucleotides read TGTGCCAGCAGTTCTAGCTGGGTTACTGAAGCTTTCTTT. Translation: CASSSSWVTEAFF.

CDR3 coding DNA: TGTGCCAGCAGTTTAGTAGTGGTGATCGGGGAGGGCACTGAAGCTTTCTTT. This translates into CASSLVVVIGEGTEAFF. V and J are TRBV28 and TRBJ1-1, with D uncertain. Germline loops: CDR1 MDHEN, CDR2 SYDVKM. This CDR3 comprises 17 residues. Between the trimmed V and J ends, which lost 2 bases and 4 bases, there was a span of 20 bases.

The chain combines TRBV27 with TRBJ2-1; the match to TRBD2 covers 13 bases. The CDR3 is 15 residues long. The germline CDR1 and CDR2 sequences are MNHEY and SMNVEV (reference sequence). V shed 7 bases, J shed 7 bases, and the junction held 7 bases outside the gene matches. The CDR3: CASITSGGVGNEQFF. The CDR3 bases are TGTGCCAGCATTACTAGCGGGGGGGTGGGTAATGAGCAGTTCTTC.

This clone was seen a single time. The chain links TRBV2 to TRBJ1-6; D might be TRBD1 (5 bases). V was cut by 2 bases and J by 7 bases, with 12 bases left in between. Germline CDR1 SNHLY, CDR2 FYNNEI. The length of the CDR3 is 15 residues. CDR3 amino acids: CASSEIGAQNSPLHF. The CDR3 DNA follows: TGTGCCAGCAGTGAAATTGGGGCTCAGAATTCACCCCTCCACTTT. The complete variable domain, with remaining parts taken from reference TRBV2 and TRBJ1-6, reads EPEVTQTPSHQVTQMGQEVILRCVPISNHLYFYWYRQILGQKVEFLVSFYNNEISEKSEIFDDQFSVERPDGSNFTLKIRSTKLEDSAMYFCASSEIGAQNSPLHFGNGTRLTVT.

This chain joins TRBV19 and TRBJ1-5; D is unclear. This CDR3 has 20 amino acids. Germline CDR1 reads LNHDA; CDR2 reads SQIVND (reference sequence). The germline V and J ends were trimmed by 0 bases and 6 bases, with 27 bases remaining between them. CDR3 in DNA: TGTGCCAGTAGTATAGACCCCGCGGGCCCGCGCTATGGGTTAAGTCAGCCCCAGCATTTT. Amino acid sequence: CASSIDPAGPRYGLSQPQHF.

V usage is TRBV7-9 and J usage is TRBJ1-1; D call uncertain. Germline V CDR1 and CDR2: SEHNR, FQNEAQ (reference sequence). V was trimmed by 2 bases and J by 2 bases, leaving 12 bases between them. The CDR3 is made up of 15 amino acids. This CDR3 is CASSLPGLPNTEAFF. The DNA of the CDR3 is TGTGCCAGCAGCTTACCCGGACTCCCTAACACTGAAGCTTTCTTT.

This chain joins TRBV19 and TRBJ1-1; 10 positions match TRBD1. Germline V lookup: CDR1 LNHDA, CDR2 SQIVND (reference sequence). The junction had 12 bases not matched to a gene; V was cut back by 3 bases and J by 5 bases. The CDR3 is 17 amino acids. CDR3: CASSIGRGDRGSTEAFF. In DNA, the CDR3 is TGTGCCAGTAGTATCGGCCGGGGGGACAGGGGAAGTACTGAAGCTTTCTTT.

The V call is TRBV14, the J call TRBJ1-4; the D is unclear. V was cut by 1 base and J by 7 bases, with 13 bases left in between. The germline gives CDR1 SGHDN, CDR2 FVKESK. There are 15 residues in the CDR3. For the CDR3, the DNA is TGTGCCAGCAGCCAAGTCTCGGGGAGTGGTGAAAAACTGTTTTTT. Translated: CASSQVSGSGEKLFF.

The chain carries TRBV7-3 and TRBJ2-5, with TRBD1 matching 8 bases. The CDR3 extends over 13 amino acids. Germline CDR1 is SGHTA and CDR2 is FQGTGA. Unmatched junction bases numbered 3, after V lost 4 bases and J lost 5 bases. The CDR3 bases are TGTGCCAGCAGCTCCCGACAGGGGGAGACCCAGTACTTC. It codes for CASSSRQGETQYF.

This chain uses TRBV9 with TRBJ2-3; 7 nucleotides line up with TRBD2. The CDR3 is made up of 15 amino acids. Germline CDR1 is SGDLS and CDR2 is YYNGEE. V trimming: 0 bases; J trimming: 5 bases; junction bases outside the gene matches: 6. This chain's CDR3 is CASSVDLAEQDTQYF. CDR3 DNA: TGTGCCAGCAGCGTAGACCTAGCGGAACAAGATACGCAGTATTTT.

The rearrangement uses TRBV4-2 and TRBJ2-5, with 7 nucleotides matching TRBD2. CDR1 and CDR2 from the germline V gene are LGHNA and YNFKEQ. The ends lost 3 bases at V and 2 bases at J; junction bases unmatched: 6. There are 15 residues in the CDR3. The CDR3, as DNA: TGTGCCAGCAGCCACGCCTCTAGCGGACAAGAGACCCAGTACTTC. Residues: CASSHASSGQETQYF.

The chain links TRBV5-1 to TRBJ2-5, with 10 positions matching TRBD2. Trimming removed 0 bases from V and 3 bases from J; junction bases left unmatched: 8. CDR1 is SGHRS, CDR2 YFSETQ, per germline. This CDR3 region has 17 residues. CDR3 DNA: TGCGCCAGCAGCTTGGGGGGAACTAGCGGGGAAGAAGAGACCCAGTACTTC. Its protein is CASSLGGTSGEEETQYF.

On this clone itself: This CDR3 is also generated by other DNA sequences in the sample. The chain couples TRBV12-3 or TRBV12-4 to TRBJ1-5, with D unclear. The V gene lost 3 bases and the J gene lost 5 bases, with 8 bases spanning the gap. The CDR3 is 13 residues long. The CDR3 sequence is CASSLTMHQPQHF. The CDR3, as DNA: TGTGCCAGCAGTTTGACAATGCATCAGCCCCAGCATTTT.

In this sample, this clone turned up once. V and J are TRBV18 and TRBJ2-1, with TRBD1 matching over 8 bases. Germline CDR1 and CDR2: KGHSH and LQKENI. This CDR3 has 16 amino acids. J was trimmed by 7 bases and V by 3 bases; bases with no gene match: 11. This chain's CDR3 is CASSPPMTGVRNEQFF. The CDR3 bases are TGTGCCAGCTCACCCCCGATGACAGGGGTGAGGAATGAGCAGTTCTTC.

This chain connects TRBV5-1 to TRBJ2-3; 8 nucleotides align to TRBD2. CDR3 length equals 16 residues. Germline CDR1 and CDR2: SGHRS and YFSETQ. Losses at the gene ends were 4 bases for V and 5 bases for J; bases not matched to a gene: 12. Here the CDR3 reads CASSLNPGLGKDTQYF. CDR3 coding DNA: TGCGCCAGCAGCCTGAATCCGGGACTAGGGAAAGATACGCAGTATTTT.

CDR3 nucleotide sequence: TGTGCCAGCAGCCAAGCACAGGGCGGATATAATTCACCCCTCCACTTT. This gives the protein CASSQAQGGYNSPLHF. The chain recombines TRBV4-2 with TRBJ1-6; D is possibly TRBD1 (6 bases). Trimming removed 1 base at V and 4 bases at J, with 11 bases between. Germline CDR1 and CDR2: LGHNA and YNFKEQ. The CDR3 has 16 residues.

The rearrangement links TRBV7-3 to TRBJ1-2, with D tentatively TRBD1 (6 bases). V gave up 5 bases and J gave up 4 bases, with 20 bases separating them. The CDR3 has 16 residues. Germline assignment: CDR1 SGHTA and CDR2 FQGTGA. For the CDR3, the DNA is TGTGCCAGCAGCCCCGGGTCCGGGGGGGCCCTCTATGGCTACACCTTC. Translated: CASSPGSGGALYGYTF.

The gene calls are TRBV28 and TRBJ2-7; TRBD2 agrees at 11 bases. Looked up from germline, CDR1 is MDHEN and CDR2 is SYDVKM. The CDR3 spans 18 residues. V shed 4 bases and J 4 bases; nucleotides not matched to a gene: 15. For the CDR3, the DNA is TGTGCCAGCAGTTCTATTGCGGCCCCTAGCGGGGGGACGTACGAGCAGTACTTC. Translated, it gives CASSSIAAPSGGTYEQYF.